This record concerns one TCR beta chain sequence. What it recognizes is unknown. This entry comes from a study of cytomegalovirus exposure and HLA in healthy donors. Findings and limits, study-wide: In vitro confirmation showed a few CMV-associated chains to be CMV antigen specific.

The repertoire was sequenced with immunoSEQ multiplex PCR; TCRdb's copy has only in-frame clones and lacks some. The sample carries a few hundred thousand clones, 85% to 90% recorded once. CDR1 and CDR2 from the germline V gene are LGHNA and YSLEER. CDR3 size: 15 residues. With 0 bases removed from V and 3 bases from J, the gap between germline ends came to 9 bases. The donors were members of the validation cohort comprising some 120 subjects, separate from the approximately 670-subject first cohort. This TCR came from a woman under 30 in good health and CMV-seronegative. Sequences were obtained from PBMCs. This chain connects TRBV4-3 to TRBJ1-5; D is unclear. This chain's CDR3 is CASSQEPGINQPQHF. CDR3 sequence (DNA): TGCGCCAGCAGCCAAGAACCGGGAATCAATCAGCCCCAGCATTTT.